This T cell receptor (beta chain) originates from a study of cytomegalovirus exposure and HLA in healthy donors. Study overall: A preliminary data release comprised about 85 million unique TCRs obtained from HLA-typed donors.

The donors comprised healthy bone marrow donors. The study sampled nominally healthy donors, though unrecorded immune exposures were likely. Whole-study findings and limits: What TCR beta sequences reportedly achieved was accurate prediction of HLA-A and HLA-B alleles in most subjects.

On this clone itself: Antigen unknown.

The study ran its PCR with 60 Vbeta and 13 Jbeta primers. Profiled with immunoSEQ multiplex PCR; TCRdb holds only in-frame clones, not every one. In the table there are tens of thousands of clones, 62% of which are singletons. Input material: PBMCs. The receptor's source is a woman aged 25 to 39 in good health and CMV-seropositive.

For the CDR3, the DNA is TGTGCCAGCAGATTAACCTACCAAGCGGCCTATGGCTACACCTTC. It encodes CASRLTYQAAYGYTF. The chain joins TRBV6-1 to TRBJ1-2; no clear D. Per germline, CDR1 MNHNS and CDR2 SASEGT. Between the trimmed V and J ends, which lost 6 bases and 4 bases, there was a span of 18 bases. The CDR3 covers 15 residues.